Presented here are 22 T cell receptor beta chains from one specimen sequenced in a study of beta chain features in type 1 diabetes. Overall study findings and caveats: There was a moderate but significant shortening of TCRB CDR3s in all four CD4+ subsets of Type 1 diabetes patients.

Expressed TCRB transcripts were sequenced after all isolated RNA was converted to cDNA. Profiled with immunoSEQ multiplex PCR; TCRdb holds only in-frame clones, not every one. The sample includes a few hundred thousand clones, over 8.5% of them seen just once. These receptors lack a known antigen. The sample consisted of central memory CD4+ T cells from blood. These receptors were taken from a man aged 30-40 years with type 1 diabetes.

This clone was counted a few times. V usage is TRBV4-3 and J usage is TRBJ2-6; D gene unclear. The CDR3 runs to 16 residues. CDR1 and CDR2 (germline): LGHNA, YSLEER. The V end was cut by 1 base, the J end by 0 bases, with 7 bases between. CDR3 DNA: TGCGCCAGCAGCCAAGGCGGCGGCTCTGGGGCCAACGTCCTGACTTTC. Encoded protein: CASSQGGGSGANVLTF.

This clone occurred a few times. CDR3 bases: TGTGCCAGCACCCGGAGGGCCGGGTTCAACTATGGCTACACCTTC. It translates to CASTRRAGFNYGYTF. The rearrangement joins TRBV6-5 to TRBJ1-2, with D uncertain. The germline V gene has CDR1 MNHEY and CDR2 SVGAGI. V gave up 7 bases and J gave up 2 bases, with 17 bases separating them. CDR3 size: 15 residues.

V gene TRBV6-5 combines with J gene TRBJ2-7, with 11 bases fitting TRBD1. This CDR3 spans 15 amino acids. V trimming: 2 bases; J trimming: 8 bases; junction bases outside the gene matches: 8. From germline, CDR1 is MNHEY and CDR2 SVGAGI. The CDR3 DNA reads TGTGCCAGCAGTTACAGTGGGACAGGGGGGAGGAAGCAGTACTTC. Protein sequence: CASSYSGTGGRKQYF.

V usage is TRBV25-1 and J usage is TRBJ2-3; maybe TRBD1 (7 bases). Germline assignment: CDR1 MGHDK and CDR2 SYGVNS. V gave up 3 bases and J gave up 4 bases, with 14 bases separating them. The length of the CDR3 is 15 residues. CDR3 in DNA: TGTGCCAGCAGTGACGGGAGACAGGGCTCAGATACGCAGTATTTT. Amino acids: CASSDGRQGSDTQYF.

The V call is TRBV11-1, the J call TRBJ2-3; D perhaps matches TRBD2 (6 bases). The germline V gene encodes CDR1 SGHAT and CDR2 FQDESV (reference sequence). Trimming took 1 base from V and 5 from J, leaving 10 bases between them. The CDR3 loop spans 14 amino acids. CDR3 DNA sequence: TGTGCCAGCAGCTTAGACGGGAGTGGAGATACGCAGTATTTT. Encoded protein: CASSLDGSGDTQYF.

This clone was seen a handful of times. The chain recombines TRBV9 with TRBJ2-7; 9 nucleotides match TRBD2. This CDR3 spans 16 amino acids. With 0 bases clipped from V and 4 bases from J, the junction kept 8 bases outside the gene matches. Germline CDR1 SGDLS, CDR2 YYNGEE. The chain's CDR3 is CASSVAFSGSFYEQYF. The CDR3 DNA reads as TGTGCCAGCAGCGTAGCTTTTAGCGGGAGTTTTTACGAGCAGTACTTC. Variable domain in full (rest from reference TRBV9 and TRBJ2-7): DSGVTQTPKHLITATGQRVTLRCSPRSGDLSVYWYQQSLDQGLQFLIQYYNGEERAKGNILERFSAQQFPDLHSELNLSSLELGDSALYFCASSVAFSGSFYEQYFGPGTRLTVT.

This chain's CDR3 is CASSPRTVGEQYF. CDR3 nucleotide sequence: TGTGCCAGCAGCCCCCGTACGGTCGGGGAGCAGTACTTC. J is TRBJ2-7 and V is TRBV14; no definite D call. The CDR3 totals 13 residues. V was clipped by 4 bases and J by 7 bases, with 14 bases between them. In germline, CDR1 is SGHDN, CDR2 FVKESK.

This chain uses TRBV5-1 with TRBJ2-1; D ambiguous. V was shortened by 1 base and J by 5 bases, with 13 bases between the two germline ends. The CDR3 contains 15 residues. CDR1 is SGHRS and CDR2 is YFSETQ in the germline V gene. The CDR3: CASSLMRIENNEQFF. CDR3 bases: TGCGCCAGCAGCTTGATGCGAATAGAGAACAATGAGCAGTTCTTC.

This clone was counted a few times. The chain combines TRBV7-2 with TRBJ1-1; D is perhaps TRBD1 (5 bases). The length of the CDR3 is 14 residues. The ends were cut back, 2 bases at V and 6 bases at J, with 13 bases in the middle. Germline values: CDR1 SGHTA, CDR2 FQGNSA. CDR3 protein: CASSLQRGLAEAFF. Written as DNA, the CDR3 is TGTGCCAGCAGCTTACAACGGGGCTTGGCTGAAGCTTTCTTT.

There are a few counts of this clone. The V gene is TRBV7-2, the J gene TRBJ1-1; 9 nucleotides align to TRBD1. J gave up 4 bases and V 5 bases, and 8 bases lay outside the gene matches. Germline assignment: CDR1 SGHTA and CDR2 FQGNSA. CDR3 length: 15 amino acids. Written as DNA, the CDR3 is TGTGCCAGCAGCCGCGGGACAGGGAGAGGCACTGAAGCTTTCTTT. Translation: CASSRGTGRGTEAFF.

This clone was counted ten times or more. The genes are TRBV15 and TRBJ2-5; D gene uncertain. Germline V CDR1 and CDR2: LNHNV, YYDKDF (reference sequence). This CDR3 has 12 amino acids. With 0 bases removed from V and 5 bases from J, the gap between germline ends came to 4 bases. The CDR3 DNA sequence: TGTGCCACCAGCAGAGATGTGGAGACCCAGTACTTC. Protein product: CATSRDVETQYF.

For the CDR3, the DNA is TGTGCCAGCAGAGGACAGCTGAACACTGAAGCTTTCTTT. Its translation: CASRGQLNTEAFF. The V gene is TRBV11-2, the J gene TRBJ1-1; tentative D call: TRBD1 (6 bases). V was pared by 6 bases and J by 0 bases, with 8 bases between. Looked up from germline, CDR1 is SGHAT and CDR2 is FQNNGV. This CDR3 is 13 amino acids long.

This clone was detected only once. V usage is TRBV27 and J usage is TRBJ2-7; 10 nucleotides match TRBD2. CDR3 size: 15 residues. V was pared by 3 bases and J by 1 base, with 3 bases of the junction left unmatched. CDR1 MNHEY and CDR2 SMNVEV come from the germline V gene (reference sequence). In DNA, the CDR3 is TGTGCCAGCAGTTTTAGGACTAGCGGATCCTACGAGCAGTACTTC. This translates into CASSFRTSGSYEQYF.

V and J are TRBV19 and TRBJ1-4; no clear D gene. CDR3 length equals 14 residues. V was cut by 6 bases and J by 3 bases, with 11 bases left in between. The V gene's germline CDR1 is LNHDA and CDR2 SQIVND (reference sequence). This CDR3 reads CASSRGRANEKLFF. In DNA, the CDR3 is TGTGCCAGTAGCCGCGGGCGCGCTAATGAAAAACTGTTTTTT.

V is TRBV6-1 and J is TRBJ2-1, with TRBD2 matching over 10 bases. Germline lookup yields CDR1 MNHNS and CDR2 SASEGT. V trimming: 10 bases; J trimming: 5 bases; junction bases outside the gene matches: 11. The CDR3 consists of 15 residues. The CDR3 is CAISGRLAGHNEQFF. For the CDR3, the DNA is TGTGCCATCAGCGGGAGACTAGCGGGTCACAATGAGCAGTTCTTC.

V usage is TRBV28 and J usage is TRBJ2-4; 7 bases fit TRBD2. The germline gives CDR1 MDHEN, CDR2 SYDVKM. V was clipped by 4 bases and J by 1 base; unmatched bases: 1. The CDR3 is 14 residues long. CDR3 coding DNA: TGTGCCAGCAGTTGGGGAGGGGCCAAAAACATTCAGTACTTC. Amino acids: CASSWGGAKNIQYF.

This clone came up many times. The V gene is TRBV5-6, the J gene TRBJ2-5; possibly TRBD1 for D (6 bases). Per germline, CDR1 SGHDT and CDR2 YYEEEE. V was clipped by 6 bases and J by 8 bases, with 20 bases between them. This CDR3 has 14 residues. This chain's CDR3 is CASKRIQGLGTQYF. The CDR3 nucleotides are TGTGCCAGCAAGAGAATCCAGGGGCTTGGTACCCAGTACTTC.

The V and J genes are TRBV6-6 and TRBJ2-1, with D perhaps TRBD1 (6 bases). Trimming left V 2 bases short and J 12 bases short, with 11 bases between. The CDR3 covers 12 residues. Looked up from germline, CDR1 is MNHNY and CDR2 is SVGAGI (reference sequence). CDR3: CASSYGGQTQFF. Here the CDR3 DNA reads TGTGCCAGCAGTTACGGAGGACAGACGCAGTTCTTC.

This clone was counted a few times. The chain employs TRBV28 and TRBJ2-5; D tentatively reads TRBD1 or TRBD2 (6 bases each). Germline CDR1 reads MDHEN; CDR2 reads SYDVKM. The CDR3 has 13 amino acids. V was clipped by 8 bases and J by 14 bases, with 24 bases between them. CDR3 amino acids: CASESGAESPFYF. CDR3 DNA: TGTGCCAGCGAATCGGGGGCAGAAAGCCCTTTCTACTTC. Together with reference TRBV28 and TRBJ2-5, the CDR3 gives the full variable domain: DVKVTQSSRYLVKRTGEKVFLECVQDMDHENMFWYRQDPGLGLRLIYFSYDVKMKEKGDIPEGYSVSREKKERFSLILESASTNQTSMYLCASESGAESPFYFGPGTRLLVL.

The J gene is TRBJ2-1, the V gene TRBV28; 11 bases are a match to TRBD1. V lost 6 bases, J lost 9 bases, and 13 bases stayed unmatched. Germline CDR1 MDHEN, CDR2 SYDVKM. This CDR3 contains 16 residues. The CDR3 is CASSYPPGQGVGEQFF. In nucleotides, the CDR3 is TGTGCCAGCAGCTACCCCCCGGGACAGGGGGTCGGTGAGCAGTTCTTC.

The rearrangement links TRBV28 to TRBJ1-2; 9 bases agree with TRBD1. Per the germline V gene, CDR1 is MDHEN and CDR2 is SYDVKM. Germline trimming cut 6 bases from V and 4 bases from J; bases unmatched to any gene: 6. This CDR3 has 14 amino acids. The DNA for the CDR3 is TGTGCCAGCAGCTCCACAGGGGGCCTCTATGGCTACACCTTC. Its translation is CASSSTGGLYGYTF.

This clone was counted between two and nine times. The chain couples TRBV5-1 to TRBJ2-5; D gene ambiguous. Near its end, the DNA agrees better with TRBJ2-7, so the J call may be wrong. This CDR3 is 11 amino acids long. From germline, CDR1 is SGHRS and CDR2 YFSETQ. For the CDR3, the DNA is TGCGCCAGCAGGTCCGAGTACGAGCAGTACTTC. Its translation: CASRSEYEQYF.